The 18 T cell receptor beta chains below were found in one sample sequenced in a study of T cells in women clearing cervical HPV infection. Produced via immunoSEQ multiplex PCR; TCRdb's table is partial and in-frame only. Recorded here are tens of thousands of clones; the top ten clones represent 3.5% to 5%. Sequencing input: blood buffy coat. The receptors shown here come from a woman aged 18 to 69 with a cervical HPV16 infection that either progressed to CIN3+ or cleared (not recorded which).

As regards this clone: From the germline J gene comes the end of the CDR3, since the read stops 3 residues before it. The chain employs TRBV7-2 and TRBJ1-2, with D maybe TRBD1 (6 bases). V dropped 5 bases and J dropped 7 bases, with 20 bases sitting between them. Germline V CDR1 and CDR2: SGHTA, FQGNSA. The CDR3 is 15 amino acids. The CDR3 reads CASSPQLGGQGGYTF. Partial CDR3 DNA: TGTGCCAGCAGCCCCCAGCTCGGGGGGCAGGGTGGC.

As for this clone: The CDR3 extends 3 residues past the end of the read, so its final part is completed from the germline J gene. The rearrangement uses TRBV20-1 and TRBJ2-7; no clear D. CDR1 and CDR2 (germline): DFQATT, SNEGSKA (reference sequence). This CDR3 is 11 amino acids long. V lost 6 bases, J lost 5 bases, and 11 bases lay in between. CDR3 DNA, as far as it was read: TGCAGTGCCTCCCCACTACACGAG. Translated, it gives CSASPLHE. The full-length CDR3 reads as CSASPLHEQYF.

A remark on this clone: The CDR3 end falls 3 residues outside the read, so it is completed with the germline J gene. V usage is TRBV20-1 and J usage is TRBJ1-5, with 10 bases lining up with TRBD1. Germline CDR1 is DFQATT and CDR2 is SNEGSKA (reference sequence). Trimming at V came to 5 bases and at J to 7 bases, leaving 11 bases not matched to a gene. The length of the CDR3 is 15 residues. The CDR3 bases that were read are TGCAGTGCTCCCATCCGGGACAGGGGAGGACAGCCC. Translated: CSAPIRDRGGQP. The full CDR3 reads CSAPIRDRGGQPQHF.

Worth noting for this clone: The sequenced fragment ends 3 residues before the CDR3 boundary, so the rest is inferred from the germline J gene. The genes are TRBV12-3 or TRBV12-4 and TRBJ2-2; tentatively, D is TRBD1 (5 bases). Trimming cost V 10 bases and J 4 bases, with 19 bases left between them. The length of the CDR3 is 15 residues. This CDR3 is CATQDFAPPTGELFF. The CDR3 DNA, read in part, is TGTGCCACACAGGATTTTGCTCCACCCACCGGGGAG.

Incomplete CDR3 DNA: TGTGCCAGCAGCTTACAGGGTGGTAATTCACCC. Its protein is CASSLQGGNSP. The CDR3 as a whole reads CASSLQGGNSPLHF. The V gene is TRBV7-9, the J gene TRBJ1-6; a weak D match, TRBD1 (5 bases). The read ends 3 residues before the CDR3 terminus; that terminus is restored from the germline J gene. Trimming cost V 2 bases and J 6 bases, with 8 bases left between them. The CDR3 sequence is 14 residues long. CDR1 and CDR2 (germline): SEHNR, FQNEAQ (reference sequence).

About this clone: The read stops 3 residues short of the end of the CDR3; the missing end is completed from the germline J gene. The chain joins TRBV18 to TRBJ1-2; 10 nucleotides line up with TRBD1. The CDR3 runs to 14 residues. Germline-derived CDR1 and CDR2 are KGHSH and LQKENI. Trimming at V came to 2 bases and at J to 7 bases, leaving 4 bases not matched to a gene. The sequenced CDR3 bases are TGTGCCAGCTCACCAGAGGGGACAGGGGTTGGC. This encodes CASSPEGTGVG. The full CDR3 is CASSPEGTGVGYTF.

Comments on this clone: The read finishes 3 residues shy of the CDR3 end, and the germline J gene is used to complete it. The gene calls are TRBV2 and TRBJ1-5; D may be TRBD1 (6 bases). Trimming shortened V by 4 bases and J by 4 bases, and 11 bases separated the two germline ends. There are 14 residues in the CDR3. Germline V CDR1 and CDR2: SNHLY, FYNNEI. The CDR3 sequence: CASSGGQGNQPQHF. Incomplete CDR3 DNA: TGTGCCAGCAGTGGGGGGCAGGGGAATCAGCCC.

With regard to this clone: The read comes to an end 3 residues before the CDR3 does, leaving the germline J gene to fill in the end. This sequence joins TRBV19 and TRBJ2-3; TRBD1 matches 7 bases. Germline loops: CDR1 LNHDA, CDR2 SQIVND (reference sequence). V lost 6 bases and J lost 0; bases outside the gene matches: 18. This CDR3 is 19 amino acids long. The covered CDR3 bases are TGTGCCAGTAGCATACTTGGAACTAGACAGGGCCCTAGCACAGATACG. Translated: CASSILGTRQGPSTDT. The complete CDR3 reads CASSILGTRQGPSTDTQYF.

In the case of this clone: With the read ending 3 residues before the CDR3 end, the germline J gene is used to fill in that end. This chain links TRBV20-1 with TRBJ2-7, with D perhaps matching TRBD1 (5 bases). V lost 2 bases and J 6 bases, leaving 8 bases between the germline ends. The germline V gene has CDR1 DFQATT and CDR2 SNEGSKA (reference sequence). The CDR3 is 11 amino acids. The part of the CDR3 DNA that was read is TGCAGTGCTAGAAGGGGCCCCGAG. It is translated as CSARRGPE. Given in full, the CDR3 is CSARRGPEQYF.

Comment on this clone: The read gets to within 3 residues of the CDR3 end, and the germline J gene fills in the rest. This rearrangement joins TRBV20-1 to TRBJ2-1, with 13 bases matching TRBD2. V gave up 4 bases and J gave up 0 bases; unmatched junction bases: 9. The CDR3 spans 18 residues. CDR1 and CDR2 (germline): DFQATT, SNEGSKA (reference sequence). The sequenced part of the CDR3 DNA is TGCAGTGCTACTCCCGGGACTAGCGGGATTAGCTCCTACAATGAG. Protein: CSATPGTSGISSYNE. The whole CDR3 protein reads CSATPGTSGISSYNEQFF.

With regard to this clone: From the germline J gene comes the end of the CDR3, since the read stops 3 residues before it. V and J are TRBV19 and TRBJ2-5, with D maybe TRBD1 (6 bases). Between the trimmed V and J ends, which lost 9 bases and 2 bases, there was a span of 25 bases. The CDR3 sequence is 17 residues long. CDR1 is LNHDA, CDR2 SQIVND, per germline (reference sequence). The CDR3 loop reads CASTQSLRGWEQETQYF. CDR3 DNA (partial): TGTGCCAGCACCCAGTCCCTCAGGGGCTGGGAACAAGAGACC. The full variable domain, in which reference TRBV19 and TRBJ2-5 provide the parts outside the CDR3, is DGGITQSPKYLFRKEGQNVTLSCEQNLNHDAMYWYRQDPGQGLRLIYYSQIVNDFQKGDIAEGYSVSREKKESFPLTVTSAQKNPTAFYLCASTQSLRGWEQETQYFGPGTRLLVL.

Note on this clone: Read coverage stops 3 residues before the CDR3 terminus; the germline J gene supplies the remainder. V gene TRBV28 combines with J gene TRBJ1-2; D may be TRBD1 (5 bases). V gave up 7 bases and J gave up 5 bases, with 14 bases separating them. The germline V gene encodes CDR1 MDHEN and CDR2 SYDVKM. CDR3 length: 13 amino acids. CDR3 DNA (partial): TGTGCCAGCACCCAGACAGACTCGTATGGC. Translating it yields CASTQTDSYG. In full, the CDR3 is CASTQTDSYGYTF.

Notes on this clone: The missing CDR3 end, 3 residues past where the read stops, is filled in from the germline J gene. V and J are TRBV20-1 and TRBJ1-6; the match to TRBD1 covers 7 bases. The germline gives CDR1 DFQATT, CDR2 SNEGSKA (reference sequence). The CDR3 has 17 residues. V dropped 0 bases and J dropped 12; count of bases not matched to a gene: 17. CDR3: CSARDFWGQTVLGPLHF. Partial CDR3 DNA: TGCAGTGCTAGAGATTTTTGGGGACAGACGGTTTTAGGACCC.

About this clone itself: The read stops 3 residues short of the end of the CDR3; the missing end is completed from the germline J gene. The chain employs TRBV19 and TRBJ2-3, with a possible D match to TRBD2 (6 bases). V shed 6 bases and J shed 0 bases, with 13 bases lying between them. CDR3 length: 15 residues. In germline, CDR1 is LNHDA, CDR2 SQIVND (reference sequence). The CDR3 loop reads CASRRGSSSTDTQYF. The sequenced part of the CDR3 DNA is TGTGCCAGTAGACGGGGGAGTTCCAGCACAGATACG.

Regarding this clone: The read finishes 3 residues shy of the CDR3 end, and the germline J gene is used to complete it. The chain links TRBV6-2 or TRBV6-3 to TRBJ2-7; unclear D gene. In germline, CDR1 is MNHEY, CDR2 SVGEGT. The V end was cut by 3 bases, the J end by 6 bases, with 15 bases between. The CDR3 contains 14 residues. The sequenced CDR3 bases are TGTGCCAGCAGTTATCCCCCTCCCCCGGGCGAG. It codes for CASSYPPPPGE. The full-length CDR3 reads as CASSYPPPPGEQYF.

Of note for this clone: The read ends 3 residues shy of where the CDR3 ends; the end is completed using the germline J gene. The chain carries TRBV5-1 and TRBJ2-5; possible D gene TRBD2, 7 bases. Trimming removed 4 bases at V and 1 base at J, with 14 bases between. Germline V gene sequence: CDR1 SGHRS, CDR2 YFSETQ. This CDR3 is 15 amino acids long. The DNA read from the CDR3 is TGCGCCAGCAGCGCGGGTCGGGGGGCCCAAGAGACC. Its translation is CASSAGRGAQET. The full CDR3 reads CASSAGRGAQETQYF.

Comment on this clone: The CDR3 is cut off 3 residues early in the read; its end comes from the germline J gene. The chain employs TRBV7-3 and TRBJ2-7; a weak D match, TRBD1 (6 bases). Germline CDR1 SGHTA, CDR2 FQGTGA. The CDR3 runs 15 residues. Deletions cut 5 bases from V and 3 bases from J, with 17 bases between. CDR3 loop: CASSPDSNRGYEQYF. The CDR3 DNA, read in part, is TGTGCCAGCAGCCCGGACAGCAATAGAGGCTACGAG. Looking up the rest from reference TRBV7-3 and TRBJ2-7 gives the full variable domain: GAGVSQTPSNKVTEKGKYVELRCDPISGHTALYWYRQSLGQGPEFLIYFQGTGAADDSGLPNDRFFAVRPEGSVSTLKIQRTERGDSAVYLCASSPDSNRGYEQYFGPGTRLTVT.

As to this clone: The read ends 3 residues early relative to the CDR3; the germline J gene fills the gap. This chain connects TRBV13 to TRBJ1-1; 7 bases are shared with TRBD1. V dropped 3 bases and J dropped 7; count of bases not matched to a gene: 14. Germline V gene lookup returns CDR1 PRHDT and CDR2 FYEKMQ (reference sequence). This CDR3 is 16 amino acids long. CDR3 sequence reads: CASSLGLTGRAVEAFF. The sequenced part of the CDR3 DNA is TGTGCCAGCAGCTTGGGCCTGACAGGGAGGGCTGTTGAA.